What follows are 8 T cell receptor beta chains derived from one specimen sequenced in a study of beta chain features in type 1 diabetes. The isolated RNA, all of it, was reverse transcribed, so expressed TCRB transcripts were what got sequenced. This table comes from immunoSEQ multiplex PCR, and its TCRdb copy is limited to in-frame clones, with some not included. The table has under 450,000 clones, around 15% seen once. Sequenced material: naive CD4+ T cells from blood. All receptors derive from a woman aged 18-29 years in good health.

A few counts support this clone. This chain links TRBV30 with TRBJ2-3; a possible D gene is TRBD2 (6 bases). V was pared by 3 bases and J by 5 bases, with 15 bases between. CDR3 length equals 14 residues. CDR1 is GTSNPN, CDR2 SVGIG, per germline (reference sequence). In DNA form, the CDR3 reads TGTGCCTGGAGGGAGGGGAACATCCAAGATACGCAGTATTTT. This gives the protein CAWREGNIQDTQYF.

This clone was seen a single time. This chain joins TRBV2 and TRBJ1-2; tentative D call: TRBD1 (6 bases). With 8 bases removed from V and 6 bases from J, the gap between germline ends came to 13 bases. This CDR3 is 12 amino acids long. Germline CDR1 is SNHLY and CDR2 is FYNNEI. The CDR3 sequence: CASGGERDGYTF. The CDR3 DNA is TGTGCCAGCGGGGGCGAACGGGATGGCTACACCTTC.

The V call is TRBV27, the J call TRBJ2-5; tentatively, D is TRBD1 (6 bases). Trimming removed 0 bases at V and 1 base at J, with 9 bases between. CDR3 length: 15 amino acids. Germline assignment: CDR1 MNHEY and CDR2 SMNVEV (reference sequence). The CDR3 here is CASSLSRQVQETQYF. In DNA, the CDR3 is TGTGCCAGCAGTTTATCTCGACAGGTCCAAGAGACCCAGTACTTC.

In this sample, this clone turned up a few times. V is TRBV29-1 and J is TRBJ2-3; D is unclear. Germline V gene sequence: CDR1 SQVTM, CDR2 ANQGSEA. There are 14 residues in the CDR3. V was shortened by 4 bases and J by 1 base, with 12 bases between the two germline ends. The CDR3 DNA is TGCAGCGTTGGGTCAGGAACCCGCACAGATACGCAGTATTTT. This encodes CSVGSGTRTDTQYF.

Comments on this clone: This sample also contains other DNA sequences that code for the same CDR3. The genes are TRBV28 and TRBJ1-1, with 7 bases aligning to TRBD1. Per germline, CDR1 MDHEN and CDR2 SYDVKM. CDR3 size: 13 residues. V dropped 6 bases and J dropped 4; count of bases not matched to a gene: 5. CDR3 DNA sequence: TGTGCCAGCAGCCTCGACAGGGTCACTGAAGCTTTCTTT. Amino acids: CASSLDRVTEAFF.

The rearrangement joins TRBV7-2 to TRBJ2-3; D might be TRBD2 (6 bases). V was shortened by 2 bases and J by 3 bases, with 15 bases between the two germline ends. Germline V gives CDR1 SGHTA, CDR2 FQGNSA. The CDR3 consists of 16 residues. The CDR3 here is CASSLLLGGRTDTQYF. The CDR3 nucleotides read TGTGCCAGCAGCTTATTGTTGGGTGGGAGGACAGATACGCAGTATTTT.

The chain has TRBV11-2 and TRBJ1-1; the match to TRBD1 covers 7 bases. Germline values: CDR1 SGHAT, CDR2 FQNNGV. This CDR3 is built from 13 residues. Trimming took 5 bases from V and 1 from J; bases not matched to a gene: 1. The CDR3 region has the DNA TGTGCCAGCAGCGGGGACAGGAACACTGAAGCTTTCTTT. This codes for CASSGDRNTEAFF.

This clone was detected only a few times. The gene calls are TRBV7-2 and TRBJ2-7, with TRBD1 identical over 8 bases. The germline V gene has CDR1 SGHTA and CDR2 FQGNSA. The CDR3 totals 15 residues. V was clipped by 3 bases and J by 3 bases; unmatched bases: 7. The CDR3 here is CASSLVGQAYYEQYF. CDR3 bases: TGTGCCAGCAGCTTGGTGGGACAGGCATACTACGAGCAGTACTTC.